The clone carrying this T cell receptor (beta chain) was observed once. Extracted from the samples, RNA was reverse transcribed into cDNA to serve as the sequencing template. The protocol was immunoSEQ multiplex PCR, while the TCRdb copy is restricted to in-frame clones and leaves out a portion. The sample lists about 200,000 clones, more than 45% seen once, with 1.5% to 2% in the top ten. The data belong to a study of CD8+ T cells in alopecia areata. The treatment here: oral pan-JAK inhibitor, 5-10 mg twice daily. J gave up 5 bases and V 4 bases, and 3 bases lay outside the gene matches. The germline CDR1 and CDR2 sequences are SQVTM and ANQGSEA. The CDR3 extends over 12 amino acids.

The input for sequencing was CD4+ T cells sorted from blood, taken at week 4, from a patient treated with tofacitinib. The clonotype comes from a human donor with alopecia areata. The rearrangement links TRBV29-1 to TRBJ2-7; 9 nucleotides line up with TRBD1. DNA for the CDR3: TGCAGCGTTGTACAGGGGGCGAACGAGCAGTACTTC. This sequence encodes CSVVQGANEQYF.